This is a list of T cell receptor beta chains from one sample in a study of blood T cell repertoires in COVID-19. Here immunoSEQ multiplex PCR was the method, and the copy in TCRdb shows in-frame clones only, minus some. The data hold 470,000 or so clones, with 70% to 90% observed a single time. The sequencing input was PBMCs or T cells enriched from blood (not recorded which). The receptors derive from a woman under 30 with acute COVID-19. CDR3s include the opening cysteine and the closing phenylalanine or tryptophan. D genes are given only for firm matches. For some rows the clone size is stated as once, few or many, or as a class when expanded; others skip it.

V gene: TRBV7-2; J gene: TRBJ1-6; D gene: NA; CDR3 length: 16; clone size: NA; CDR3 DNA: TGTGCCAGCAGCTTAGGGATCAGGGGTTATAATTCACCCCTCCACTTT; CDR3 protein: CASSLGIRGYNSPLHF
V gene: TRBV11-2; J gene: TRBJ2-7; D gene: TRBD1; CDR3 length: 15; clone size: NA; CDR3 DNA: TGTGCCAGCAGCTTACCTCGGACAGGGGGCTACGAGCAGTACTTC; CDR3 protein: CASSLPRTGGYEQYF
V gene: TRBV5-1; J gene: TRBJ1-5; D gene: NA; CDR3 length: 15; clone size: NA; CDR3 DNA: TGCGCCAGCAGCTTGTGGGGCGGAGTCAATCAGCCCCAGCATTTT; CDR3 protein: CASSLWGGVNQPQHF
V gene: TRBV6-9; J gene: TRBJ1-2; D gene: NA; CDR3 length: 17; clone size: NA; CDR3 DNA: TGTGCCAGCAACGTCCCCTTTCGGTTGGCAGGGGCCTATGGCTACACCTTC; CDR3 protein: CASNVPFRLAGAYGYTF
V gene: TRBV4-3; J gene: TRBJ2-7; D gene: TRBD2; CDR3 length: 17; clone size: NA; CDR3 DNA: TGCGCCAGCAGCCAAGGACTAGCGGGGGCCAGCTCCTACGAGCAGTACTTC; CDR3 protein: CASSQGLAGASSYEQYF
V gene: TRBV7-7; J gene: TRBJ1-1; D gene: NA; CDR3 length: 14; clone size: NA; CDR3 DNA: TGTGCCAGCAGCTTCTCATATTGGCACACTGAAGCTTTCTTT; CDR3 protein: CASSFSYWHTEAFF
V gene: TRBV13; J gene: TRBJ2-1; D gene: TRBD2; CDR3 length: 15; clone size: NA; CDR3 DNA: TGTGCCAGCAGCTTCACGGTAGCGGGAGTCGATGAGCAGTTCTTC; CDR3 protein: CASSFTVAGVDEQFF
V gene: TRBV5-4; J gene: TRBJ2-3; D gene: TRBD1; CDR3 length: 16; clone size: NA; CDR3 DNA: TGTGCCAGCAGAATGATCGGGACAGGGAGCACAGATACGCAGTATTTT; CDR3 protein: CASRMIGTGSTDTQYF
V gene: TRBV11-1; J gene: TRBJ1-1; D gene: NA; CDR3 length: 14; clone size: NA; CDR3 DNA: TGTGCCAGCAGCGTACAGGGATCGGGCACTGAAGCTTTCTTT; CDR3 protein: CASSVQGSGTEAFF
V gene: TRBV27; J gene: TRBJ1-2; D gene: TRBD1; CDR3 length: 16; clone size: NA; CDR3 DNA: TGTGCCAGCAGTCTGGCCGGGACAGGGGGCAACTATGGCTACACCTTC; CDR3 protein: CASSLAGTGGNYGYTF
V gene: TRBV28; J gene: TRBJ2-3; D gene: TRBD2; CDR3 length: 16; clone size: few; CDR3 DNA: TGTGCCAGCAGGCTAGCGGGGGGAACTGACACAGATACGCAGTATTTT; CDR3 protein: CASRLAGGTDTDTQYF
V gene: TRBV5-4; J gene: TRBJ2-7; D gene: NA; CDR3 length: 13; clone size: NA; CDR3 DNA: TGTGCCAGCAGCTTTGACACAGAATACGAGCAGTACTTC; CDR3 protein: CASSFDTEYEQYF
V gene: TRBV5-8; J gene: TRBJ2-7; D gene: TRBD2; CDR3 length: 17; clone size: NA; CDR3 DNA: TGTGCCAGCAGCTTCGGGACTAGCGGGGTTAGCTCCTACGAGCAGTACTTC; CDR3 protein: CASSFGTSGVSSYEQYF
V gene: TRBV28; J gene: TRBJ1-5; D gene: NA; CDR3 length: 14; clone size: NA; CDR3 DNA: TGTGCCAGCAGTTTAGGCCATAGCAATCAGCCCCAGCATTTT; CDR3 protein: CASSLGHSNQPQHF
V gene: TRBV9; J gene: TRBJ2-7; D gene: NA; CDR3 length: 13; clone size: NA; CDR3 DNA: TGTGCCAGCAGCCCCCCAGCGCCTGGAGAGCAGTACTTC; CDR3 protein: CASSPPAPGEQYF
V gene: TRBV6-1; J gene: TRBJ1-1; D gene: NA; CDR3 length: 15; clone size: NA; CDR3 DNA: TGTGCCAGCAGTGAAGTTTGGGCGGGGAACACTGAAGCTTTCTTT; CDR3 protein: CASSEVWAGNTEAFF
V gene: TRBV7-2; J gene: TRBJ2-3; D gene: NA; CDR3 length: 14; clone size: few; CDR3 DNA: TGTGCCAGCAGCCAGGGACATTCCACAGATACGCAGTATTTT; CDR3 protein: CASSQGHSTDTQYF
V gene: TRBV3-1/TRBV3-2; J gene: TRBJ1-1; D gene: TRBD1; CDR3 length: 16; clone size: NA; CDR3 DNA: TGTGCCAGCAGCCCCTTAAGACAGGGGCGTAACACTGAAGCTTTCTTT; CDR3 protein: CASSPLRQGRNTEAFF
V gene: TRBV6-5; J gene: TRBJ1-3; D gene: NA; CDR3 length: 14; clone size: NA; CDR3 DNA: TGTGCCAGCAGTTATCGGGGGGCTGGAAACACCATATATTTT; CDR3 protein: CASSYRGAGNTIYF
V gene: TRBV18; J gene: TRBJ1-4; D gene: TRBD1; CDR3 length: 14; clone size: NA; CDR3 DNA: TGTGCCAGCTCACTGGGACAGGGGTTTGAAAAACTGTTTTTT; CDR3 protein: CASSLGQGFEKLFF
V gene: TRBV2; J gene: TRBJ2-1; D gene: TRBD1; CDR3 length: 16; clone size: NA; CDR3 DNA: TGTGCCAGCAGCTACGACCGACAGGGGGGTGGCAATGAGCAGTTCTTC; CDR3 protein: CASSYDRQGGGNEQFF
V gene: TRBV14; J gene: TRBJ2-3; D gene: NA; CDR3 length: 16; clone size: NA; CDR3 DNA: TGTGCCAGCAGCCGGAGGGACTTACGGATCACAGATACGCAGTATTTT; CDR3 protein: CASSRRDLRITDTQYF